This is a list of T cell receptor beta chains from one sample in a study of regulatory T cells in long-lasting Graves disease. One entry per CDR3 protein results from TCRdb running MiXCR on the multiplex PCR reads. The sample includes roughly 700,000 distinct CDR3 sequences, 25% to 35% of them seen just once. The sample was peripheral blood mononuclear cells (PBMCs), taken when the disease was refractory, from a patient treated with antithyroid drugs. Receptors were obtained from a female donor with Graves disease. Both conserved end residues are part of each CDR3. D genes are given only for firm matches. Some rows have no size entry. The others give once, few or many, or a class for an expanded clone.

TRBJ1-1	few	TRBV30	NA	TGTGCCTGGAGCCTACAGATCCTTGAAGCTTTCTTT	CAWSLQILEAFF
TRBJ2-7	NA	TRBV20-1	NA	TGCAGTGCTGCGGGACCTAGGTACGAGCAGTACTTC	CSAAGPRYEQYF
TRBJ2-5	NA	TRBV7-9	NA	TGTGCCAGCAGCGGGGGCATAAGCGGAGGGGAGGAGACCCAGTACTTC	CASSGGISGGEETQYF
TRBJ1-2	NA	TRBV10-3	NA	TGTGCCATCAGTCCCCAGGTGGATTATGGCTACACCTTC	CAISPQVDYGYTF
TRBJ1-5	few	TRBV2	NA	TGTGCCAGCAGGGGGGGGGGGCGTCAGCCCCAGCATTTT	CASRGGGRQPQHF
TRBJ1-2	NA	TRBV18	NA	TGTGCCAGCTCACCCTCCGAGGGTTATGGCTACACCTTC	CASSPSEGYGYTF
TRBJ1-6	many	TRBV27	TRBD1	TGTGCCAGCAGGCCGACAGGGAGCTCCTATAATTCACCCCTCCACTTT	CASRPTGSSYNSPLHF
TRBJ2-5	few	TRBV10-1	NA	TGCGCCAGCAGCCAGGGAAAGTGGAAAGAGACCCAGTACTTC	CASSQGKWKETQYF
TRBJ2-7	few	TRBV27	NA	TGTGCCAGCAGTTCCCCGGCAGGAGGGTCCTACGAGCAGTACTTC	CASSSPAGGSYEQYF
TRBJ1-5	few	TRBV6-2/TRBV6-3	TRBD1	TGTGCCAGCAGGCCCGGGACAGGGAATGATCAGCCCCAGCATTTT	CASRPGTGNDQPQHF
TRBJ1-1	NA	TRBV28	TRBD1	TGTGCCAGCCGAACAGGGGTAGGGTGGGGGAACACTGAAGCTTTCTTT	CASRTGVGWGNTEAFF
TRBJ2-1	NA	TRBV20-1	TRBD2	TGCAGTGCCCGGACTAGTAATGAGCAGTTCTTC	CSARTSNEQFF
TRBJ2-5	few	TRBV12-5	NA	TGTGCTAGTGGCGCCGGACAGATAGGGCAAGAGACCCAGTACTTC	CASGAGQIGQETQYF
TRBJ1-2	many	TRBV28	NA	TGTGCCAGCAGTGAAGCGTTTGCCTATGGCTACACCTTC	CASSEAFAYGYTF
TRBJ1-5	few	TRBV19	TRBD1	TGTGCCAGTAGGGGGACAGGACGTAGCAATCAGCCCCAGCATTTT	CASRGTGRSNQPQHF
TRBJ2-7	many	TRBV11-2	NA	TGTGCCAGCAGCTTATCCAACCACGAGCAGTACTTC	CASSLSNHEQYF
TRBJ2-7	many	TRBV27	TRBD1	TGTGCCAGCAGCCGACAGGGGAACGAGCAGTACTTC	CASSRQGNEQYF
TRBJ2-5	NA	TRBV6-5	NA	TGTGCCAGCAGGCCTCAATTTTATGGGCGGGAGACCCAGTACTTC	CASRPQFYGRETQYF
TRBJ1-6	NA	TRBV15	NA	TGTGCCACCAGCAGCACAGGGAGAGCTTCCTATAATTCACCCCTCCACTTT	CATSSTGRASYNSPLHF
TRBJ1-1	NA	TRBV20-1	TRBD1	TGCAGTGCCTTGACAGGGGGCGCATGGGCTTTCTTT	CSALTGGAWAFF
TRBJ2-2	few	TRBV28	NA	TGTGCCGGGGCGGGGAACACCGGGGAGCTGTTTTTT	CAGAGNTGELFF
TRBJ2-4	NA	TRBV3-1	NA	TGTGCCAGCAGCCTGACAGGTGGGGCCAAAAACATTCAGTACTTC	CASSLTGGAKNIQYF
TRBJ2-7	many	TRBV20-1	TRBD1	TGCAGTGCTAGAGACGGGACAGGGTCCTACGAGCAGTACTTC	CSARDGTGSYEQYF
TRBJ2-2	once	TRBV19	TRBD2	TGTGCCAGTAGACATTGGCTAGCGGGAGGGCCGAGGGACACCGGGGAGCTGTTTTTT	CASRHWLAGGPRDTGELFF
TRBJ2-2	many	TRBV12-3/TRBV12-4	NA	TGTGCCAGCAGTCGTGACTTGGCGACCGGGGAGCTGTTTTTT	CASSRDLATGELFF
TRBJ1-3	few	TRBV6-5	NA	TGTGCCAGCAGTTACGGACAGCGAGGAAACACCATATATTTT	CASSYGQRGNTIYF
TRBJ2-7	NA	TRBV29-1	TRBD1	TGCAGCGCCCTCCGGGACAGGGGGTACGAGCAGTACTTC	CSALRDRGYEQYF
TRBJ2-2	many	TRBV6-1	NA	TGTGCCAGCTCAAGGACCGCGAACACCGGGGAGCTGTTTTTT	CASSRTANTGELFF
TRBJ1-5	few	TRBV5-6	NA	TGTGCCAGCAGCCACAGTGGACAGTACAATCAGCCCCAGCATTTT	CASSHSGQYNQPQHF